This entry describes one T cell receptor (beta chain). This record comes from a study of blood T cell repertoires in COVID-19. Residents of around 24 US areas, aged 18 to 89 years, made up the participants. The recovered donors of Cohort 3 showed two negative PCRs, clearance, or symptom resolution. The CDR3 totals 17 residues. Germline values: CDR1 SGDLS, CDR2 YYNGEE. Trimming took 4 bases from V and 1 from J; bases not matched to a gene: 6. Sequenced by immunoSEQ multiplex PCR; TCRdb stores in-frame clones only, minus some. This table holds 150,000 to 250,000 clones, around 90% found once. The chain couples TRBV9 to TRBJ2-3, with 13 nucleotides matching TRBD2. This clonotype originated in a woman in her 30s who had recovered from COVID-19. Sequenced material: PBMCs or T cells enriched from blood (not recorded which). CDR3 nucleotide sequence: TGTGCCAGCAGCTTCCGCGGACTAGCGGGGGGCACAGATACGCAGTATTTT. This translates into CASSFRGLAGGTDTQYF.